This TCR beta chain was documented in a study of identical twins. General observations from the study: Without tracking the same donors, conclusions rested on cross-sectional statistical analysis.

TCRdb called the 5' RACE reads again in MiXCR, with one record for every CDR3 protein. The sample holds hundreds of thousands of distinct CDR3 sequences, 7% to 8.5% seen once. Trimming removed 0 bases from V and 7 bases from J; junction bases left unmatched: 7. CDR1 and CDR2 (germline): SGHKS, YYEKEE (reference sequence). The CDR3 contains 14 residues. This clonotype was detected a few times. Its antigen remains unidentified. This sample was shared with a second study, whose subject was yellow fever vaccine responses in identical twins.

The TCR sequence derives from a woman aged 18-35 years in good health. The specimen was CD8+ T cells sorted from blood. The rearrangement uses TRBV5-5 and TRBJ2-7; 7 bases fit TRBD1. In nucleotides, the CDR3 is TGTGCCAGCAGCTTGGGTGATTCCAGGGGGGAGCAGTACTTC. Translating gives CASSLGDSRGEQYF.